This T cell receptor beta chain appears in the sequencing data of a study of blood T cell repertoires in COVID-19. The wider study: Sample material is recorded as cDNA or gDNA derived from T cells, B-cell-depleted T cells, or PBMCs.

As handled by the study authors: Cell counts per sample came from amplifying reference gene primers. Profiled with immunoSEQ multiplex PCR; TCRdb holds only in-frame clones, not every one. V and J calls and clone size are those listed in that table; D and trimming were worked out from the DNA. The table records tens of thousands of clones, approximately 90% of them present only once. Trimming cost V 3 bases and J 2 bases; bases outside gene matches: 10. The CDR3 is 18 residues long. Per germline, CDR1 LNHDA and CDR2 SQIVND (reference sequence). The source material was peripheral blood. The receptor's source is an older woman with active COVID-19. The rearrangement links TRBV19 to TRBJ2-6; TRBD1 matches 7 bases. The DNA for the CDR3 is TGTGCCAGTAGTATTGCCGGGACAGCCGTCCCTGGGGCCAACGTCCTGACTTTC. This codes for CASSIAGTAVPGANVLTF.